These 20 T cell receptor beta chains originate from one sample sequenced in a study of T cells in Graves' hyperthyroidism and ophthalmopathy. Amplification targeted TCR beta CDR3 regions from RNA transcripts. An initial round of RT-PCR targeting the TCR CDR3 relied on the HTBI primer set. Via MiXCR, TCRdb re-called the multiplex PCR reads, giving one row per CDR3 protein. The data contain roughly 350,000 distinct CDR3 sequences, around 13% of them singletons. Sequenced sample: blood. These receptors came from a woman between 25 and 40 years old with Graves' hyperthyroidism.

On this clonotype itself: A read error may produce the germline difference seen at one junction end. The V and J genes are TRBV5-1 and TRBJ1-1; D possibly corresponds to TRBD1 (5 bases). The CDR3 contains 15 residues. The V gene's germline CDR1 is SGHRS and CDR2 YFSETQ. As DNA, the CDR3 is TGTGCCAGCAGCCGCCGGAGGGGCGGGAACACTGAAGCTTTCTTT. Residues: CASSRRRGGNTEAFF.

This chain connects TRBV6-2 or TRBV6-3 to TRBJ2-3; unclear D gene. The length of the CDR3 is 14 residues. Per germline, CDR1 MNHEY and CDR2 SVGEGT. The V end lost 2 bases, the J end lost 5 bases, and 11 bases lay between the germline ends. CDR3 sequence: CASSYRVGGDTQYF. In nucleotides, the CDR3 is TGTGCCAGCAGTTACCGCGTGGGCGGAGATACGCAGTATTTT.

With respect to this clonotype: A much larger clone lies a single base off, so this may be a read error. This chain connects TRBV18 to TRBJ1-1; D is possibly TRBD1 (6 bases). The V gene's germline CDR1 is KGHSH and CDR2 LQKENI. CDR3 length: 13 amino acids. Trimming took 4 bases from V and 11 from J, leaving 17 bases between them. The DNA of the CDR3 is TGTGCCAGCTCACTGGACAGAGCCCAGGGGGCTTTCTTT. It codes for CASSLDRAQGAFF.

This clonotype has only a few counts. The chain uses TRBV20-1 and TRBJ1-5, with 9 bases matching TRBD1. This CDR3 contains 16 residues. With V trimmed by 1 base and J by 2 bases, 6 bases remained unmatched. Germline CDR1 DFQATT, CDR2 SNEGSKA (reference sequence). The CDR3, as DNA: TGCAGTGCTAGAGGGCGGGACAGGGCGGGCAATCAGCCCCAGCATTTT. Translated: CSARGRDRAGNQPQHF.

This clonotype was seen many times. The chain joins TRBV24-1 to TRBJ2-7, with D possibly being TRBD2 (5 bases). Germline V gene lookup returns CDR1 KGHDR and CDR2 SFDVKD. This CDR3 has 13 residues. Trimming cost V 5 bases and J 0 bases, with 7 bases left between them. The CDR3 DNA sequence: TGTGCCACCAGTGTAGGGAGCTCCTACGAGCAGTACTTC. Translating gives CATSVGSSYEQYF.

This clonotype was detected many times. The chain uses TRBV12-3 or TRBV12-4 and TRBJ1-2; 7 positions agree with TRBD1. The junction had 9 bases not matched to a gene; V was cut back by 7 bases and J by 4 bases. The CDR3 has 14 residues. Here the CDR3 DNA reads TGTGCCAGCAACGACAGGGTAGGGGGCTATGGCTACACCTTC. It is translated as CASNDRVGGYGYTF.

This clonotype was detected a few times. The CDR3 region is CASSRQPPVSEAFF. CDR3 in DNA: TGTGCCAGCAGCCGCCAACCCCCGGTGAGTGAAGCTTTCTTT. J is TRBJ1-1 and V is TRBV3-1; D not certain. This CDR3 has 14 amino acids. The V and J ends lost 4 bases and 7 bases respectively, with 16 bases between them. Germline loops: CDR1 LGHDT, CDR2 YNNKEL (reference sequence).

Many counts were recorded for this clonotype. The V gene is TRBV28, the J gene TRBJ2-1; a possible D gene is TRBD2 (6 bases). The CDR3 runs 12 residues. Germline V lookup: CDR1 MDHEN, CDR2 SYDVKM. Trimming removed 6 bases from V and 8 bases from J, with 11 bases in between. CDR3 DNA sequence: TGTGCCAGCAGAGGGACTGTAGATGAGCAGTTCTTC. This sequence encodes CASRGTVDEQFF. The full variable domain, in which reference TRBV28 and TRBJ2-1 provide the parts outside the CDR3, is DVKVTQSSRYLVKRTGEKVFLECVQDMDHENMFWYRQDPGLGLRLIYFSYDVKMKEKGDIPEGYSVSREKKERFSLILESASTNQTSMYLCASRGTVDEQFFGPGTRLTVL.

This clonotype has a handful of counts. The rearrangement links TRBV5-4 to TRBJ2-1; D is undetermined. The CDR3 is 15 residues long. Trimming shortened V by 3 bases and J by 0 bases, and 10 bases separated the two germline ends. Germline values: CDR1 SGHNT, CDR2 YYREEE (reference sequence). CDR3 sequence: CASSSDRRSYNEQFF. CDR3 in DNA: TGTGCCAGCAGCTCCGACCGACGCTCCTACAATGAGCAGTTCTTC.

The genes are TRBV7-2 and TRBJ2-6; D is unresolved. V lost 3 bases to trimming and J lost 0 bases, with 6 bases between them. The CDR3 spans 15 residues. Germline CDR1 is SGHTA and CDR2 is FQGNSA. The CDR3 DNA sequence: TGTGCCAGCAGCTTTACGATCTCTGGGGCCAACGTCCTGACTTTC. Translating gives CASSFTISGANVLTF.

This chain joins TRBV12-3 or TRBV12-4 and TRBJ2-1, with D perhaps matching TRBD1 (5 bases). Between the trimmed V and J ends, which lost 4 bases and 15 bases, there was a span of 19 bases. This CDR3 spans 13 amino acids. The CDR3 loop is CASSYDSRGQWFF. Written as DNA, the CDR3 is TGTGCCAGCAGTTACGATTCAAGGGGTCAATGGTTCTTC.

This clonotype was counted many times. CDR3 sequence (DNA): TGTGCCAGCGGGGTTTCAGGGTTCGGTAGGACTGGGGCCAACGTCCTGACTTTC. Its translation: CASGVSGFGRTGANVLTF. V and J are TRBV12-3 or TRBV12-4 and TRBJ2-6, with D possibly TRBD1 on 5 matching bases. There are 18 residues in the CDR3. The V and J ends lost 8 bases and 2 bases respectively, with 22 bases between them.

The table lists this clonotype with a few counts. The genes are TRBV20-1 and TRBJ1-2; no reliable D call. The CDR3 runs to 16 residues. Between the trimmed V and J ends, which lost 3 bases and 3 bases, there was a span of 20 bases. The germline gives CDR1 DFQATT, CDR2 SNEGSKA (reference sequence). The CDR3 loop is CSASPKISLPDYGYTF. Here the CDR3 DNA reads TGCAGTGCTAGTCCGAAGATTTCCCTCCCCGACTATGGCTACACCTTC.

This clonotype was counted at least ten times. This sequence joins TRBV7-9 and TRBJ1-2, with 7 bases that match TRBD1. Per the germline V gene, CDR1 is SEHNR and CDR2 is FQNEAQ (reference sequence). J lost 4 bases, V lost 2 bases, and 7 bases had no gene match. The CDR3 totals 15 residues. This CDR3 is CASSLPSGQTYGYTF. The DNA for the CDR3 is TGTGCCAGCAGCTTACCTTCGGGACAGACCTATGGCTACACCTTC. Together with reference TRBV7-9 and TRBJ1-2, the CDR3 gives the full variable domain: DTGVSQNPRHKITKRGQNVTFRCDPISEHNRLYWYRQTLGQGPEFLTYFQNEAQLEKSRLLSDRFSAERPKGSFSTLEIQRTEQGDSAMYLCASSLPSGQTYGYTFGSGTRLTVV.

The V call is TRBV5-1, the J call TRBJ2-4, with 8 bases aligning to TRBD2. The CDR3 contains 15 residues. The germline V gene encodes CDR1 SGHRS and CDR2 YFSETQ. After removal of 4 bases from V and 3 bases from J, the junction contained 6 bases not matched to a gene. CDR3 residues: CASSPMTSDKNIQYF. The CDR3 coding sequence is TGCGCCAGCAGCCCCATGACTAGCGACAAAAACATTCAGTACTTC.

There are a few counts of this clonotype. This chain uses TRBV11-2 with TRBJ2-2; 7 positions match TRBD1. The CDR3 has 16 residues. The germline V gene encodes CDR1 SGHAT and CDR2 FQNNGV. The V and J ends lost 6 bases and 1 base, in that order; junction bases with no gene match: 8. CDR3 sequence: CASRDNRGRNTGELFF. CDR3 bases: TGTGCCAGCAGGGACAACAGGGGCCGGAACACCGGGGAGCTGTTTTTT.

This chain joins TRBV20-1 and TRBJ2-2, with TRBD2 as a possible D gene (6 bases). Germline V lookup: CDR1 DFQATT, CDR2 SNEGSKA (reference sequence). V lost 5 bases to trimming and J lost 7 bases, with 17 bases between them. This CDR3 is built from 14 residues. The CDR3 DNA reads TGCAGTGCTCGGAGGGGTCGCGTACACGGGGAGCTGTTTTTT. It specifies CSARRGRVHGELFF.

The chain links TRBV6-1 to TRBJ1-1, with D uncertain. The germline V gene encodes CDR1 MNHNS and CDR2 SASEGT. V was clipped by 3 bases and J by 0 bases, with 11 bases between them. CDR3 size: 15 residues. CDR3: CASSEYTLMNTEAFF. The CDR3 DNA reads TGTGCCAGCAGTGAGTACACCCTCATGAACACTGAAGCTTTCTTT.

This sequence joins TRBV20-1 and TRBJ2-3; TRBD2 matches at 14 bases. J gave up 4 bases and V 5 bases, and 5 bases lay outside the gene matches. Germline assignment: CDR1 DFQATT and CDR2 SNEGSKA (reference sequence). The CDR3 is 15 amino acids. CDR3 region: CSALGLAGVSDTQYF. The DNA of the CDR3 is TGCAGTGCTCTGGGACTAGCGGGAGTCTCAGATACGCAGTATTTT.

CDR3 region: CASSRRSGSQFF. CDR3 in DNA: TGTGCCAGCAGCAGGCGGAGCGGGAGCCAGTTCTTC. V usage is TRBV7-9 and J usage is TRBJ2-1, with TRBD2 identical over 8 bases. CDR1 is SEHNR and CDR2 is FQNEAQ in the germline V gene (reference sequence). Trimming at V came to 5 bases and at J to 13 bases, leaving 7 bases not matched to a gene. CDR3 length equals 12 residues.